The 22 T cell receptor beta chains listed next were all sequenced from one sample in a study of cytomegalovirus exposure and HLA in healthy donors. Data came from immunoSEQ multiplex PCR; TCRdb stores just in-frame clones and leaves some out. The table records under 250,000 clones, about nine tenths of them present only once. The sequenced material came from PBMCs. These receptors were obtained from a young woman in good health and CMV-seropositive.

This clone has a handful of counts. The chain has TRBV5-8 and TRBJ2-7; D ambiguous. Germline CDR1 is SGHTS and CDR2 is YDEGEE. Trimming removed 2 bases from V and 5 bases from J, with 11 bases in between. This CDR3 comprises 13 residues. As DNA, the CDR3 is TGTGCCAGCAGCTTTCCGCGAGGCGACGAGCAGTACTTC. Its translation is CASSFPRGDEQYF.

The V gene is TRBV11-1, the J gene TRBJ1-1, with D possibly being TRBD1 (5 bases). With 5 bases removed from V and 5 bases from J, the gap between germline ends came to 18 bases. This CDR3 spans 15 amino acids. Germline CDR1 reads SGHAT; CDR2 reads FQDESV (reference sequence). CDR3 DNA: TGTGCCAGCAGCCCGTGGGCTTGGGGCGGTACTGAAGCTTTCTTT. Its protein is CASSPWAWGGTEAFF.

This clone was found once. V is TRBV29-1 and J is TRBJ1-1, with D perhaps TRBD1 (6 bases). CDR1 is SQVTM, CDR2 ANQGSEA, per germline. Trimming stripped 5 bases from V and 0 bases from J, with 10 bases between. There are 13 residues in the CDR3. This CDR3 reads CSVLRGLNTEAFF. The CDR3 DNA is TGCAGCGTTCTCAGGGGTCTGAACACTGAAGCTTTCTTT.

V gene TRBV4-1 combines with J gene TRBJ1-5; D possibly corresponds to TRBD1 (5 bases). Trimming stripped 4 bases from V and 6 bases from J, with 16 bases between. Germline-derived CDR1 and CDR2 are MGHRA and YSYEKL. This CDR3 comprises 15 residues. The CDR3 coding sequence is TGCGCCAGCAGCCCGAGCGGGGGGTCGATTCAGCCCCAGCATTTT. Its protein product is CASSPSGGSIQPQHF.

The chain links TRBV2 to TRBJ2-1; perhaps TRBD2 as D (5 bases). The V gene lost 3 bases and the J gene lost 1 base, with 10 bases spanning the gap. The germline V gene has CDR1 SNHLY and CDR2 FYNNEI. This CDR3 spans 15 amino acids. The DNA for the CDR3 is TGTGCCAGCAGTGATAACACTAGATCCTACAATGAGCAGTTCTTC. This translates into CASSDNTRSYNEQFF.

V is TRBV7-6 and J is TRBJ2-7, with D perhaps matching TRBD2 (5 bases). The CDR3 is 13 amino acids. Germline V CDR1 and CDR2: SGHVS, FNYEAQ. The V and J ends lost 0 bases and 7 bases respectively, with 10 bases between them. The CDR3 sequence: CASSLAPAGEQYF. The CDR3 DNA sequence: TGTGCCAGCAGCTTAGCCCCTGCGGGTGAGCAGTACTTC.

For the CDR3, the DNA is TGTGCCAGCAAAGGGGGGGACAGGATCACAGATACGCAGTATTTT. Translated: CASKGGDRITDTQYF. The rearrangement uses TRBV9 and TRBJ2-3, with TRBD1 as a possible D gene (8 bases). The germline V gene has CDR1 SGDLS and CDR2 YYNGEE. The CDR3 is 15 residues long. The ends were cut back, 6 bases at V and 2 bases at J, with 16 bases in the middle. The full variable domain, with the rest looked up from reference TRBV9 and TRBJ2-3, is DSGVTQTPKHLITATGQRVTLRCSPRSGDLSVYWYQQSLDQGLQFLIQYYNGEERAKGNILERFSAQQFPDLHSELNLSSLELGDSALYFCASKGGDRITDTQYFGPGTRLTVL.

The chain has TRBV9 and TRBJ2-2; D may be TRBD2 (5 bases). The CDR3 has 16 residues. The germline gives CDR1 SGDLS, CDR2 YYNGEE. Trimming took off 5 bases at V and 2 bases at J, with 16 bases between the two ends. The CDR3 region has the DNA TGTGCCAGCAGTGCTTCAGAGGGCGTCAACACCGGGGAGCTGTTTTTT. Its protein product is CASSASEGVNTGELFF.

Details on this clone: Other DNA sequences in this specimen translate into the identical CDR3. This sequence joins TRBV20-1 and TRBJ1-1, with D possibly TRBD1 on 6 matching bases. The germline gives CDR1 DFQATT, CDR2 SNEGSKA (reference sequence). V was pared by 5 bases and J by 8 bases, with 12 bases between. This CDR3 is built from 11 residues. In nucleotides, the CDR3 is TGCAGTGCTCTTCAGGGGACCGAAGCTTTCTTT. Its protein is CSALQGTEAFF.

About this clone: The junction shows a germline mismatch at one end, possibly a read error. This sequence joins TRBV12-5 and TRBJ2-7; 7 bases agree with TRBD2. Germline lookup yields CDR1 LGHNT and CDR2 FRNRAP. CDR3 length equals 13 residues. The CDR3 protein is CASEGPPWGGYDF. Here the CDR3 DNA reads TGTGCTAGTGAAGGTCCCCCCTGGGGGGGGTATGACTTC.

The rearrangement links TRBV30 to TRBJ2-7; D perhaps matches TRBD2 (6 bases). V lost 3 bases and J lost 4, with 7 bases in between. This CDR3 comprises 11 residues. Germline V gives CDR1 GTSNPN, CDR2 SVGIG (reference sequence). The CDR3 loop reads CAWRTSYEQYF. The CDR3 nucleotides are TGTGCCTGGAGGACTAGTTACGAGCAGTACTTC. The complete variable domain, with remaining parts taken from reference TRBV30 and TRBJ2-7, reads SQTIHQWPATLVQPVGSPLSLECTVEGTSNPNLYWYRQAAGRGLQLLFYSVGIGQISSEVPQNLSASRPQDRQFILSSKKLLLSDSGFYLCAWRTSYEQYFGPGTRLTVT.

This chain links TRBV28 with TRBJ1-2; D is undetermined. This CDR3 contains 13 residues. Trimming stripped 8 bases from V and 1 base from J, with 11 bases between. CDR1 is MDHEN and CDR2 is SYDVKM in the germline V gene. CDR3 protein: CASLPQYNYGYTF. For the CDR3, the DNA is TGTGCCAGCCTACCCCAATATAACTATGGCTACACCTTC.

The rearrangement uses TRBV10-1 and TRBJ2-7; 10 nucleotides agree with TRBD1. Germline CDR1 is WNHNN and CDR2 is SYGVQD (reference sequence). The CDR3 covers 14 residues. V shed 5 bases and J 2 bases; nucleotides not matched to a gene: 3. The CDR3 bases are TGCGCCAGCAGTCCGGGACAGGGGACCTACGAGCAGTACTTC. It encodes CASSPGQGTYEQYF.

In this sample, this clone turned up once. The chain has TRBV27 and TRBJ2-3, with 10 bases aligning to TRBD2. The CDR3 is 15 residues long. CDR1 and CDR2 from the germline V gene are MNHEY and SMNVEV (reference sequence). The ends lost 3 bases at V and 6 bases at J; junction bases unmatched: 6. The CDR3 is CASSLLLAGTDTQYF. Written as DNA, the CDR3 is TGTGCCAGCAGTTTGCTACTAGCGGGAACCGATACGCAGTATTTT.

The rearrangement uses TRBV5-1 and TRBJ1-1, with TRBD1 matching over 8 bases. This CDR3 is built from 14 residues. Germline CDR1 reads SGHRS; CDR2 reads YFSETQ. V shed 3 bases and J 1 base; nucleotides not matched to a gene: 2. CDR3 amino acids: CASSWGQANTEAFF. CDR3 DNA sequence: TGCGCCAGCAGCTGGGGACAGGCGAACACTGAAGCTTTCTTT.

The chain couples TRBV27 to TRBJ2-1, with 9 bases matching TRBD2. CDR1 is MNHEY and CDR2 is SMNVEV in the germline V gene (reference sequence). J gave up 4 bases and V 6 bases, and 16 bases lay outside the gene matches. This CDR3 has 18 residues. The CDR3 sequence is CASREIDNGSGGYNEQFF. The DNA of the CDR3 is TGTGCCAGCAGGGAGATTGATAACGGGAGCGGGGGGTACAATGAGCAGTTCTTC.

The chain has TRBV2 and TRBJ1-4; TRBD1 matches at 9 bases. Per the germline V gene, CDR1 is SNHLY and CDR2 is FYNNEI. Trimming cost V 5 bases and J 3 bases; bases outside gene matches: 4. The CDR3 spans 15 residues. CDR3 in amino acids: CASSLTGGSNEKLFF. The CDR3 DNA reads TGTGCCAGCAGTCTTACAGGGGGCTCTAATGAAAAACTGTTTTTT. The variable domain in full, with the rest retrieved from reference TRBV2 and TRBJ1-4, is EPEVTQTPSHQVTQMGQEVILRCVPISNHLYFYWYRQILGQKVEFLVSFYNNEISEKSEIFDDQFSVERPDGSNFTLKIRSTKLEDSAMYFCASSLTGGSNEKLFFGSGTQLSVL.

The V and J genes are TRBV4-1 and TRBJ2-1; 7 bases are a match to TRBD2. This CDR3 is built from 14 residues. The V and J ends lost 7 bases and 4 bases, in that order; junction bases with no gene match: 7. Germline loops: CDR1 MGHRA, CDR2 YSYEKL. CDR3 loop: CASTWGGGYNEQFF. As DNA, the CDR3 is TGCGCCAGCACCTGGGGCGGGGGTTACAATGAGCAGTTCTTC.

The V call is TRBV6-1, the J call TRBJ1-2, with D maybe TRBD1 (5 bases). The CDR3 spans 14 residues. From germline, CDR1 is MNHNS and CDR2 SASEGT. V was clipped by 6 bases and J by 0 bases, with 11 bases between them. CDR3 sequence (DNA): TGTGCCAGCAGCGCCCGGGGGGCTAACTATGGCTACACCTTC. Its protein product is CASSARGANYGYTF.

This clone was seen only a few times. The junction differs from germline at one of its ends, possibly a read error. The rearrangement uses TRBV2 and TRBJ2-7, with D tentatively TRBD1 (5 bases). Germline V CDR1 and CDR2: SNHLY, FYNNEI. The CDR3 totals 13 residues. CDR3 DNA sequence: TGTGCCAGCAGGGAAGACAGCTCCTACGAGCAGTACTTC. It encodes CASREDSSYEQYF.

The J gene is TRBJ2-7, the V gene TRBV6-5, with 9 nucleotides matching TRBD1. Germline V lookup: CDR1 MNHEY, CDR2 SVGAGI. This CDR3 has 14 residues. The V segment lost 2 bases and the J segment 5 bases; nucleotides outside the gene matches: 4. This CDR3 reads CASSYLGTGNEQYF. CDR3 nucleotide sequence: TGTGCCAGCAGTTACCTTGGGACAGGGAACGAGCAGTACTTC.

The V gene is TRBV28, the J gene TRBJ2-7, with D possibly TRBD1 on 6 matching bases. CDR3 length equals 12 residues. V was shortened by 2 bases and J by 6 bases, with 8 bases between the two germline ends. CDR1 is MDHEN and CDR2 is SYDVKM in the germline V gene. The CDR3 coding sequence is TGTGCCAGCAGTTTACCAGGGGCCGAGCAGTACTTC. Amino acid sequence: CASSLPGAEQYF.